This TCR beta chain was identified in a study of blood T cell repertoires in COVID-19. Turning to the study itself: From T cells, B-cell-depleted T cells, or PBMCs came the material, which was cDNA or gDNA.

Assay: immunoSEQ multiplex PCR; the TCRdb copy retains only in-frame clones and omits some. The table lists 70,000 or so clones, around 86% of them singletons, with more than 5% in the top ten. V trimming: 0 bases; J trimming: 2 bases; junction bases outside the gene matches: 3. CDR3 length: 15 residues. Germline CDR1 reads LGHDT; CDR2 reads YNNKEL (reference sequence). This chain links TRBV3-1 (or the pseudogene TRBV3-2) with TRBJ2-5; 7 bases agree with TRBD2. The TCR was taken from a man over 45 with active COVID-19. The source material was peripheral blood. The CDR3 reads CASSQETSWQETQYF. The CDR3 region has the DNA TGTGCCAGCAGCCAAGAGACTAGCTGGCAAGAGACCCAGTACTTC.